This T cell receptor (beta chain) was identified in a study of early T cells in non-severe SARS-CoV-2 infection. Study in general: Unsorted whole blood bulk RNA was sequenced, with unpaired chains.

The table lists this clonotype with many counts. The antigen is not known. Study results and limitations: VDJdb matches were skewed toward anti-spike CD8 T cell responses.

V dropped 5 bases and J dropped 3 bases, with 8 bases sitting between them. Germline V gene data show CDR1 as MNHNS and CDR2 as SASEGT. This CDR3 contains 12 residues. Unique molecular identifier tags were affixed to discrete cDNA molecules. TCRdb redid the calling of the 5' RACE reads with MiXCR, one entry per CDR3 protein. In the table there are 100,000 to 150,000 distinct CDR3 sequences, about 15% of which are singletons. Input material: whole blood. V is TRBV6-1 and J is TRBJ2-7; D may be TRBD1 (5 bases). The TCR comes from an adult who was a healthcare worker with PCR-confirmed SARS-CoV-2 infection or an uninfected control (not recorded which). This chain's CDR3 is CASSPGNYEQYF. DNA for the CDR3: TGTGCCAGCAGTCCAGGGAACTACGAGCAGTACTTC.